This TCR beta chain came from a study of early T cells in non-severe SARS-CoV-2 infection. Study overall: Sequencing was performed on bulk RNA from unsorted whole blood, leaving chains unpaired. The study, taken as a whole, reports: There was a bias toward anti-spike CD8 responses in VDJdb matching, which missed private and CD4 specificities.

Germline V gene lookup returns CDR1 LNHNV and CDR2 YYDKDF (reference sequence). V was pared by 5 bases and J by 8 bases, with 16 bases between. There are 14 residues in the CDR3. This clonotype was observed many times. Its matching antigen is unknown. Individual cDNA molecules were tagged with unique molecular identifiers, the study reported. TCRdb used MiXCR to reprocess the 5' RACE reads, holding one entry per CDR3 protein. The sample includes 51,000 or so distinct CDR3 sequences, about 10% of them seen just once. This sequence joins TRBV15 and TRBJ2-1; D is unclear. The sample comprised whole blood. This receptor was taken from an adult who was a healthcare worker with PCR-confirmed SARS-CoV-2 infection or an uninfected control (not recorded which). CDR3 in DNA: TGTGCCACCAGCCGTCTTGATACGGGCGATGAGCAGTTCTTC. It codes for CATSRLDTGDEQFF.